This T cell receptor (beta chain) emerged from a study of T cell responses to AZD1222 COVID-19 vaccine. The study, taken as a whole, reports: Repertoire sampling occurred only after the peak T cell response. Reportedly, nearly half of unique spike TCRs recognized epitopes outside B.1.351/B.1.1.7 mutations.

The germline V gene encodes CDR1 KGHDR and CDR2 SFDVKD. V lost 4 bases and J 6 bases, leaving 13 bases between the germline ends. This CDR3 is 14 amino acids long. With respect to this clone: Its antigen is currently unknown.

TCRdb keeps only in-frame clones here, not all; method: immunoSEQ multiplex PCR. Of 140,000 to 150,000 clones in the sample, about 93% are singletons; the top ten hold roughly 2.9%. The receptor was derived from an adult in good health. V gene TRBV24-1 combines with J gene TRBJ2-3; a weak D match, TRBD1 (6 bases). This specimen consisted of peripheral blood, obtained on day 0 of MenACWY control vaccination. The CDR3, as DNA: TGTGCCACCAGTGACGAGTCAGGGGTGGATACGCAGTATTTT. Encoded protein: CATSDESGVDTQYF.